Presented here are 4 T cell receptor beta chains from one specimen sequenced in a study of Graves' ophthalmopathy and Graves' hyperthyroidism. Using RNA transcripts, the TCR beta CDR3 regions were amplified. Following a first-round RT-PCR that used HTBI primers, a second-round multiplex PCR was carried out. TCRdb analysed the multiplex PCR reads with MiXCR anew, one entry per CDR3 protein. The repertoire consists of almost 400,000 distinct CDR3 sequences, with around 18% occurring once and the leading ten covering more than 1.5%. Sequencing was done on a sample of peripheral blood. All receptors come from a young woman with Graves' ophthalmopathy.

This clonotype was detected ten times or more. The J gene is TRBJ1-5, the V gene TRBV28; perhaps TRBD1 as D (5 bases). V lost 6 bases, J lost 4 bases, and 13 bases lay in between. The CDR3 length is 14 residues. The germline V gene has CDR1 MDHEN and CDR2 SYDVKM. CDR3 sequence (DNA): TGTGCCAGCAGCCCCGGGACCCGTAATCAGCCCCAGCATTTT. Translated: CASSPGTRNQPQHF. The complete variable domain, with remaining parts taken from reference TRBV28 and TRBJ1-5, reads DVKVTQSSRYLVKRTGEKVFLECVQDMDHENMFWYRQDPGLGLRLIYFSYDVKMKEKGDIPEGYSVSREKKERFSLILESASTNQTSMYLCASSPGTRNQPQHFGDGTRLSIL.

The rearrangement uses TRBV12-3 or TRBV12-4 and TRBJ2-5; weak D call: TRBD2 (6 bases). Trimming took off 2 bases at V and 2 bases at J, with 18 bases between the two ends. There are 17 residues in the CDR3. In DNA, the CDR3 is TGTGCCAGCAGTTTAATCCCGCAGGGCGGGGCGCAAGAGACCCAGTACTTC. This codes for CASSLIPQGGAQETQYF.

This clonotype has a count of ten or more. The V and J genes are TRBV9 and TRBJ2-7; 8 bases are a match to TRBD2. The CDR3 consists of 18 residues. With 0 bases clipped from V and 1 base from J, the junction kept 12 bases outside the gene matches. Germline-derived CDR1 and CDR2 are SGDLS and YYNGEE. The CDR3 DNA reads TGTGCCAGCAGCGTAGAGACCGGGACTAGGATTCGATCCTACGAGCAGTACTTC. It translates to CASSVETGTRIRSYEQYF.

There are a few counts of this clonotype. The chain couples TRBV28 to TRBJ2-7, with D hard to call. Trimming removed 2 bases at V and 0 bases at J, with 11 bases between. Germline CDR1 reads MDHEN; CDR2 reads SYDVKM. This CDR3 is built from 15 residues. The CDR3: CASSLGGALSYEQYF. Written as DNA, the CDR3 is TGTGCCAGCAGTTTAGGCGGAGCCCTCTCCTACGAGCAGTACTTC.